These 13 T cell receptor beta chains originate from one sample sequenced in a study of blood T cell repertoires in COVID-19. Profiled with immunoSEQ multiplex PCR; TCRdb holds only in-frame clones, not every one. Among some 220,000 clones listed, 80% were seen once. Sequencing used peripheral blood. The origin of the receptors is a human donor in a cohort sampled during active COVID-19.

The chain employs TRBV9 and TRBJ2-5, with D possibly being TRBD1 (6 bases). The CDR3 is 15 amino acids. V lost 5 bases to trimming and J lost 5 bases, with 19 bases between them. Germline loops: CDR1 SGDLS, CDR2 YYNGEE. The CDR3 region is CASREIQGLRETQYF. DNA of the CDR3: TGTGCCAGCAGGGAGATACAGGGTCTCAGGGAGACCCAGTACTTC.

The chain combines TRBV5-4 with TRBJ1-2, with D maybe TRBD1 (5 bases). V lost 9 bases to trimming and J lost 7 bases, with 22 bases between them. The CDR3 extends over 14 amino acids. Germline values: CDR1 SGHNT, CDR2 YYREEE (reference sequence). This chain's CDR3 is CAIPRGMVGGGYTF. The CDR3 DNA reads TGTGCCATCCCAAGGGGCATGGTAGGTGGTGGCTACACCTTC.

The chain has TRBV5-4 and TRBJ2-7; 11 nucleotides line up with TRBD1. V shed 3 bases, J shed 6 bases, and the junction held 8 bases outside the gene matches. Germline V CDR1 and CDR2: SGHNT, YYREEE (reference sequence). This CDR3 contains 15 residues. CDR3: CASSSTGQGAVEQYF. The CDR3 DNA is TGTGCCAGCAGCTCAACTGGACAGGGGGCTGTCGAGCAGTACTTC.

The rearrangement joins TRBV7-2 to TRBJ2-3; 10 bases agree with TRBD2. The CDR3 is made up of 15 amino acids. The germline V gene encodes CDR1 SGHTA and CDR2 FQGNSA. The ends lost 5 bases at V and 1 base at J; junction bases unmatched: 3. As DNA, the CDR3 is TGTGCCAGCAGCCGGACTAGCGGTCGCACAGATACGCAGTATTTT. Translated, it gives CASSRTSGRTDTQYF. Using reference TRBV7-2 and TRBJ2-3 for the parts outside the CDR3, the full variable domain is GAGVSQSPSNKVTEKGKDVELRCDPISGHTALYWYRQSLGQGLEFLIYFQGNSAPDKSGLPSDRFSAERTGGSVSTLTIQRTQQEDSAVYLCASSRTSGRTDTQYFGPGTRLTVL.

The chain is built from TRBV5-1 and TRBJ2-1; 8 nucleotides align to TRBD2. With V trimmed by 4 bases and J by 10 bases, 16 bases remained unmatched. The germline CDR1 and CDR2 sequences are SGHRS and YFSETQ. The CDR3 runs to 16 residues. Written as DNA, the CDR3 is TGCGCCAGCAGCCCCCTTAGAACGGGGGGGAAAACAGAGCAGTTCTTC. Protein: CASSPLRTGGKTEQFF. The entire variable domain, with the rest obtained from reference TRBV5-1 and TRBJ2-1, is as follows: KAGVTQTPRYLIKTRGQQVTLSCSPISGHRSVSWYQQTPGQGLQFLFEYFSETQRNKGNFPGRFSGRQFSNSRSEMNVSTLELGDSALYLCASSPLRTGGKTEQFFGPGTRLTVL.

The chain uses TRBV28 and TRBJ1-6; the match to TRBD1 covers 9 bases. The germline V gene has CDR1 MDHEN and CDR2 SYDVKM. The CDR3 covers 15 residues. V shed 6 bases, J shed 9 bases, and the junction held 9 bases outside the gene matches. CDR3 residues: CASSRTGGSSSPLHF. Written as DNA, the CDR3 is TGTGCCAGCAGCAGAACAGGGGGCTCCTCTTCACCCCTCCACTTT.

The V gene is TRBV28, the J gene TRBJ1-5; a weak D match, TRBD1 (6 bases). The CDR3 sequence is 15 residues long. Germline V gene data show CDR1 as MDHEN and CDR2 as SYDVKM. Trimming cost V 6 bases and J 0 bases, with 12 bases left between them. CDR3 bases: TGTGCCAGCAGCGGGACAATAGATAGCAATCAGCCCCAGCATTTT. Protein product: CASSGTIDSNQPQHF.

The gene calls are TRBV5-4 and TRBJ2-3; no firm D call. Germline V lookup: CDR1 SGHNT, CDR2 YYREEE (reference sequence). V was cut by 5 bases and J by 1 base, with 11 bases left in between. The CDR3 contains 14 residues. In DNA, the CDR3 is TGTGCCAGCAGGAATGGGCTGGGCACAGATACGCAGTATTTT. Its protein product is CASRNGLGTDTQYF. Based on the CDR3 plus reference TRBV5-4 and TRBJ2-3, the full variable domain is ETGVTQSPTHLIKTRGQQVTLRCSSQSGHNTVSWYQQALGQGPQFIFQYYREEENGRGNFPPRFSGLQFPNYSSELNVNALELDDSALYLCASRNGLGTDTQYFGPGTRLTVL.

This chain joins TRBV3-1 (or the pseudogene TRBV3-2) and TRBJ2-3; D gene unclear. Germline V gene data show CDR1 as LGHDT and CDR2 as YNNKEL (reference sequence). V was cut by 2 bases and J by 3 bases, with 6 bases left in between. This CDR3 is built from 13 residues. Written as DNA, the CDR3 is TGTGCCAGCAGCCAAAATCCGACAGATACGCAGTATTTT. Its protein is CASSQNPTDTQYF.

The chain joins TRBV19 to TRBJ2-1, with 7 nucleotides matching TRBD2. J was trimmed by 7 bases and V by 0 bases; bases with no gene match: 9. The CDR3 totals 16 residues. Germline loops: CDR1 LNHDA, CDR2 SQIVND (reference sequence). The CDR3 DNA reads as TGTGCCAGTAGTATAGATGCGGGGGTCAACTCGAATGAGCAGTTCTTC. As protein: CASSIDAGVNSNEQFF.

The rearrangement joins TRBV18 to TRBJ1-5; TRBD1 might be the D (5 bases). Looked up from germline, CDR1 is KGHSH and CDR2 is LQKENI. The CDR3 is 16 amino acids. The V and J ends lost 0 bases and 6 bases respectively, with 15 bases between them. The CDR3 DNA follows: TGTGCCAGCTCACCACCGATGGGAGGGGCGGGTCAGCCCCAGCATTTT. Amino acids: CASSPPMGGAGQPQHF.

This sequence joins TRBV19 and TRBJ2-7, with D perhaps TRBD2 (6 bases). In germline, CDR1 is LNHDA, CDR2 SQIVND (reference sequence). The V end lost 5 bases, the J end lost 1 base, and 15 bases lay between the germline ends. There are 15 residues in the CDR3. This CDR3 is CASSLLRDGSYEQYF. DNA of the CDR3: TGTGCCAGTAGTCTGCTGCGGGACGGTTCCTACGAGCAGTACTTC.

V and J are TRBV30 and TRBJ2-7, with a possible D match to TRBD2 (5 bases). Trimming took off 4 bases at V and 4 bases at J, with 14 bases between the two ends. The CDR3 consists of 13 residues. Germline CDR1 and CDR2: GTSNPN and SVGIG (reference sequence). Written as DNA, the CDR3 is TGTGCCTGGACCAGAGGGCAGAATTACGAGCAGTACTTC. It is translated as CAWTRGQNYEQYF.